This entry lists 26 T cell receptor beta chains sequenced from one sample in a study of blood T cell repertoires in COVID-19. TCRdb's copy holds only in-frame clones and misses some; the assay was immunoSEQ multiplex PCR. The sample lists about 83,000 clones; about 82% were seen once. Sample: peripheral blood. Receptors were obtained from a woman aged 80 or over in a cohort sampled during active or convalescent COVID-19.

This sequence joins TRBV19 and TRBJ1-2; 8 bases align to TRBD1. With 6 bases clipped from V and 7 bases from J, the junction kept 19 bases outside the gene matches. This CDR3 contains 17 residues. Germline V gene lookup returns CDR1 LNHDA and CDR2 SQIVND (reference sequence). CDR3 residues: CASRPTGAVLVPFGYTF. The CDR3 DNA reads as TGTGCCAGTAGGCCGACAGGGGCTGTTCTGGTTCCTTTTGGCTACACCTTC.

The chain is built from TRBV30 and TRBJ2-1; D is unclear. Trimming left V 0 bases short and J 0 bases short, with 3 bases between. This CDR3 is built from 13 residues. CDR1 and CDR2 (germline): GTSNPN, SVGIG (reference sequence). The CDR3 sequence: CAWSVNSYNEQFF. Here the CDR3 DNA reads TGTGCCTGGAGTGTCAACTCCTACAATGAGCAGTTCTTC.

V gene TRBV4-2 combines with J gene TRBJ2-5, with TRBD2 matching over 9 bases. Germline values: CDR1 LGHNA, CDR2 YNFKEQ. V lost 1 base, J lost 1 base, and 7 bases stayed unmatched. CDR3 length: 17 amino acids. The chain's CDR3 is CASSQGVSGRPQETQYF. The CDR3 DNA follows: TGTGCCAGCAGCCAAGGGGTTAGCGGGAGACCCCAAGAGACCCAGTACTTC.

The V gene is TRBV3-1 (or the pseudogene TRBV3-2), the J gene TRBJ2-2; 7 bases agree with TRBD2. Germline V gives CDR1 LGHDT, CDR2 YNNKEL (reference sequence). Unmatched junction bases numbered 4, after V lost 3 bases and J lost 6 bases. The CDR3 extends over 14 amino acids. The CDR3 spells CASSQAGVAGELFF. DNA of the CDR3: TGTGCCAGCAGCCAGGCGGGAGTAGCCGGGGAGCTGTTTTTT.

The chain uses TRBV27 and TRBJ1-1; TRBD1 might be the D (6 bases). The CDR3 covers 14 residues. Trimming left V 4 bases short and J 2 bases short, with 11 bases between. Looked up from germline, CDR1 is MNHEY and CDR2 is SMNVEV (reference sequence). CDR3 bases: TGTGCCAGCAGTTCATGGACAGTCAACACTGAAGCTTTCTTT. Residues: CASSSWTVNTEAFF.

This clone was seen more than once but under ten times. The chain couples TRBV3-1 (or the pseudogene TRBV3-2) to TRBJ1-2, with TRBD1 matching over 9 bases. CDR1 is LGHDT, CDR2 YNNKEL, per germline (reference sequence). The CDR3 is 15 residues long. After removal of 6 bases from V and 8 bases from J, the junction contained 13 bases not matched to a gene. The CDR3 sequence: CASSNKAGQGSGYTF. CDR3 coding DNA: TGTGCCAGCAGTAACAAAGCGGGACAGGGATCAGGCTACACCTTC.

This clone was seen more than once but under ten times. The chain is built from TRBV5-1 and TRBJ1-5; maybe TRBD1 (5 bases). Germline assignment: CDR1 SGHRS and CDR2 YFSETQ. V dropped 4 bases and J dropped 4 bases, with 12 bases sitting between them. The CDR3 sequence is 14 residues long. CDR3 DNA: TGCGCCAGCAGCCAGGAGGGGTCTAATCAGCCCCAGCATTTT. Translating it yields CASSQEGSNQPQHF.

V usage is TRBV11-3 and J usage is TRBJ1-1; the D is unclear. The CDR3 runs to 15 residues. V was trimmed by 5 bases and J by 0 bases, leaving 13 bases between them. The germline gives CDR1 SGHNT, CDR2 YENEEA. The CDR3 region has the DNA TGTGCCAGCAGCCGACGGGCGGGTCTGAACACTGAAGCTTTCTTT. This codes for CASSRRAGLNTEAFF. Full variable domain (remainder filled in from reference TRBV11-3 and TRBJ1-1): EAGVVQSPRYKIIEKKQPVAFWCNPISGHNTLYWYLQNLGQGPELLIRYENEEAVDDSQLPKDRFSAERLKGVDSTLKIQPAELGDSAVYLCASSRRAGLNTEAFFGQGTRLTVV.

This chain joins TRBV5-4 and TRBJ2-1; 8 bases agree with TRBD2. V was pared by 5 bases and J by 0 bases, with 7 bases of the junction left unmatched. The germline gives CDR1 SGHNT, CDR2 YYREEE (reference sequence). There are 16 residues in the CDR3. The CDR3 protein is CASSSGLASSYNEQFF. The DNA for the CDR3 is TGTGCCAGCAGTTCCGGACTAGCTAGCTCCTACAATGAGCAGTTCTTC. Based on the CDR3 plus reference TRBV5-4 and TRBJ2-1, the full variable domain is ETGVTQSPTHLIKTRGQQVTLRCSSQSGHNTVSWYQQALGQGPQFIFQYYREEENGRGNFPPRFSGLQFPNYSSELNVNALELDDSALYLCASSSGLASSYNEQFFGPGTRLTVL.

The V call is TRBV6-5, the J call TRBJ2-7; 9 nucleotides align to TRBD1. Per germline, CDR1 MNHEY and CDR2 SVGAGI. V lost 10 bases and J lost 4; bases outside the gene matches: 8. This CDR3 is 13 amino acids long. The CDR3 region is CATQGQGYYEQYV. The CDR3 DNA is TGTGCCACCCAGGGACAGGGATATTACGAGCAGTACGTC.

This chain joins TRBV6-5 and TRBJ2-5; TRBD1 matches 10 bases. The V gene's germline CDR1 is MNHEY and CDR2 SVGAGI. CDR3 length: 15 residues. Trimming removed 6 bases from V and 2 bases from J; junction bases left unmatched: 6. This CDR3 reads CASSVPGQGQETQYF. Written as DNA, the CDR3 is TGTGCCAGCAGCGTACCGGGACAGGGGCAAGAGACCCAGTACTTC.

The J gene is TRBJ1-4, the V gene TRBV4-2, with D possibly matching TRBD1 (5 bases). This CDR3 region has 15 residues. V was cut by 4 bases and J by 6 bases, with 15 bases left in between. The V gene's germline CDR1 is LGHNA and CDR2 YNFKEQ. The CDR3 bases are TGTGCCAGCAGCCCAAGGGCCGGGGGGGATGAAAAACTGTTTTTT. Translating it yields CASSPRAGGDEKLFF.

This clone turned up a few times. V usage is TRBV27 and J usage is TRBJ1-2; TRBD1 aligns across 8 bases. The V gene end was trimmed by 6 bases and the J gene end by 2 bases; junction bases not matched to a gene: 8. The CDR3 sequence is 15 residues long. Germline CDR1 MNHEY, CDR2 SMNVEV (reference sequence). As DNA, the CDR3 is TGTGCCAGCAGCCCCGGGGCAGGGGGCAACTATGGCTACACCTTC. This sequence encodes CASSPGAGGNYGYTF.

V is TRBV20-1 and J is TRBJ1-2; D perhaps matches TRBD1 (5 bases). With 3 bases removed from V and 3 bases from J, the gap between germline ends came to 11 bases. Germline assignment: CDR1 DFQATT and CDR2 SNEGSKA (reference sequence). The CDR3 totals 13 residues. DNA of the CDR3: TGCAGTGCTAGTCAGGGATGGGACTATGGCTACACCTTC. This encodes CSASQGWDYGYTF.

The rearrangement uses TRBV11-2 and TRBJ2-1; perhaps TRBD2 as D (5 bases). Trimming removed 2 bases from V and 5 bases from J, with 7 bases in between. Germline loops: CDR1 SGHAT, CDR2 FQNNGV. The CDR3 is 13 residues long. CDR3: CASSLRRNNEQFF. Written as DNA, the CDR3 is TGTGCCAGCAGCTTACGGAGGAACAATGAGCAGTTCTTC.

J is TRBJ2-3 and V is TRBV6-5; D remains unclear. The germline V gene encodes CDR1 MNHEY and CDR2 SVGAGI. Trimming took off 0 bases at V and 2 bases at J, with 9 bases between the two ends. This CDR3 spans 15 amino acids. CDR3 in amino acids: CASSYSGQFTDTQYF. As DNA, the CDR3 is TGTGCCAGCAGTTACTCGGGCCAGTTCACAGATACGCAGTATTTT.

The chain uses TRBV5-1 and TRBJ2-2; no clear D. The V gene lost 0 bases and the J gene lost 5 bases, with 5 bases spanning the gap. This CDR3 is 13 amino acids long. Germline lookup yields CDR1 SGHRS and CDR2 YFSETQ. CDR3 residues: CASSLARTGELFF. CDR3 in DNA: TGCGCCAGCAGCTTGGCCCGGACCGGGGAGCTGTTTTTT.

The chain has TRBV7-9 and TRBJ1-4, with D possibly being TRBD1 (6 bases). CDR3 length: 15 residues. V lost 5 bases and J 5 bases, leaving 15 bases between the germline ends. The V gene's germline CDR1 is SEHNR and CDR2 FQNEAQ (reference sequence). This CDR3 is CASSPPGGPNEKLFF. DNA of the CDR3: TGTGCCAGCAGCCCCCCGGGGGGGCCGAATGAAAAACTGTTTTTT.

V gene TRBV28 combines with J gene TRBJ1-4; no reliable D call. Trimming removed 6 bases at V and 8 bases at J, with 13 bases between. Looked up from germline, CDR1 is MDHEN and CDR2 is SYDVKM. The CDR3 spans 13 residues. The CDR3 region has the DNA TGTGCCAGCAGACCCGGGAGACCCGAAAAACTGTTTTTT. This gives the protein CASRPGRPEKLFF. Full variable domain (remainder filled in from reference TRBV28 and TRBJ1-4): DVKVTQSSRYLVKRTGEKVFLECVQDMDHENMFWYRQDPGLGLRLIYFSYDVKMKEKGDIPEGYSVSREKKERFSLILESASTNQTSMYLCASRPGRPEKLFFGSGTQLSVL.

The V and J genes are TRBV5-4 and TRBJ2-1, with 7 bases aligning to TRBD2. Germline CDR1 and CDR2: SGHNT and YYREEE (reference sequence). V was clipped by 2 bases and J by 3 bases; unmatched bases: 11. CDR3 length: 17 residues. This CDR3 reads CASSFHGRRLGYNEQFF. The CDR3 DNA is TGTGCCAGCAGCTTCCACGGGAGGAGGCTGGGCTACAATGAGCAGTTCTTC.

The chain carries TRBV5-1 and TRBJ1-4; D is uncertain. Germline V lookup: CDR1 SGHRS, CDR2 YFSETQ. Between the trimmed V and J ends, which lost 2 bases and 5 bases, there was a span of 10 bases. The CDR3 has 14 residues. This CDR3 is CASSLTGRNEKLFF. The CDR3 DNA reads TGCGCCAGCAGCTTAACCGGGAGGAATGAAAAACTGTTTTTT.

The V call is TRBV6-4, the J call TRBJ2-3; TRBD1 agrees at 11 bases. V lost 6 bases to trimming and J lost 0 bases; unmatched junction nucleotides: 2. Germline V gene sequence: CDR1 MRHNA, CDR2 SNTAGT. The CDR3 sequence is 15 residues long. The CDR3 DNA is TGTGCCAGCAGCGGACAGGGGGCTAGCACAGATACGCAGTATTTT. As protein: CASSGQGASTDTQYF.

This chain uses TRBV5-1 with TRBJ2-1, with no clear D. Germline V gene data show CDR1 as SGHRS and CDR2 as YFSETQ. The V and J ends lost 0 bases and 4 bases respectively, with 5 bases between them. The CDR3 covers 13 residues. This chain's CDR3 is CASSLGQYNEQFF. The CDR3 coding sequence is TGCGCCAGCAGCTTGGGGCAGTACAATGAGCAGTTCTTC.

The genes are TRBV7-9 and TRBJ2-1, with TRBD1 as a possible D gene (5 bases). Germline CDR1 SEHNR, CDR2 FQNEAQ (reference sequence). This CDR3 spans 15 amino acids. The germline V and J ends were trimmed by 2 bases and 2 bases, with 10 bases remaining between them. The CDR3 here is CASSLRWGAYNEQFF. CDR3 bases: TGTGCCAGCAGCTTAAGGTGGGGCGCCTACAATGAGCAGTTCTTC. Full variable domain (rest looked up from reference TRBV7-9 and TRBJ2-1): DTGVSQNPRHKITKRGQNVTFRCDPISEHNRLYWYRQTLGQGPEFLTYFQNEAQLEKSRLLSDRFSAERPKGSFSTLEIQRTEQGDSAMYLCASSLRWGAYNEQFFGPGTRLTVL.

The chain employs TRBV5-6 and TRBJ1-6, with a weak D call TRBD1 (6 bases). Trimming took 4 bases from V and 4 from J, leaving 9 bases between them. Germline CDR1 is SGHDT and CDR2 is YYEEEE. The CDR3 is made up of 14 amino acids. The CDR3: CASSTDSYNSPLHF. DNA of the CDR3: TGTGCCAGCAGCACGGACAGTTATAATTCACCCCTCCACTTT. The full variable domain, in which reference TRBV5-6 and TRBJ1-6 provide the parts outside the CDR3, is DAGVTQSPTHLIKTRGQQVTLRCSPKSGHDTVSWYQQALGQGPQFIFQYYEEEERQRGNFPDRFSGHQFPNYSSELNVNALLLGDSALYLCASSTDSYNSPLHFGNGTRLTVT.

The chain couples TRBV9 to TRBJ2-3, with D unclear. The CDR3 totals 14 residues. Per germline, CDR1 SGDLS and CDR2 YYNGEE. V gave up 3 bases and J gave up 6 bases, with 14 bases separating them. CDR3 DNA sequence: TGTGCCAGCAGCGACGAAGCCAAATGGGATACGCAGTATTTT. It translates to CASSDEAKWDTQYF.